A single sample is the source of the 24 T cell receptor beta chains below, sequenced in a study of OX40 agonist ivuxolimab in advanced cancers. Sequenced by immunoSEQ multiplex PCR; TCRdb stores in-frame clones only, minus some. Among fewer than 95,000 clones, 80% to 90% were seen once, and the ten largest hold 6% to 7.5%. This sample comprised CD4+ or CD8+ T cells sorted from blood, obtained in a trial of the OX40 agonist ivuxolimab. The receptors were gathered from an adult with an advanced solid tumor such as melanoma, head and neck, liver or kidney cancer.

This CDR3 is CASTSLAGPSYNEQFF. The CDR3 DNA reads TGCGCCAGCACCTCACTAGCGGGACCCTCCTACAATGAGCAGTTCTTC. V and J are TRBV4-1 and TRBJ2-1; 10 nucleotides agree with TRBD2. Unmatched junction bases numbered 6, after V lost 7 bases and J lost 0 bases. The CDR3 loop spans 16 amino acids. Germline CDR1 and CDR2: MGHRA and YSYEKL.

V and J are TRBV28 and TRBJ1-5; 9 nucleotides agree with TRBD1. Germline CDR1 MDHEN, CDR2 SYDVKM. The junction had 13 bases not matched to a gene; V was cut back by 7 bases and J by 0 bases. The CDR3 runs to 18 residues. The CDR3 DNA reads as TGTGCCAGCACCTCCGGGACAGGGAGTGGGTTTAGCAATCAGCCCCAGCATTTT. It yields the protein CASTSGTGSGFSNQPQHF.

This sequence joins TRBV2 and TRBJ2-7; D uncertain. Germline V gene lookup returns CDR1 SNHLY and CDR2 FYNNEI. V was trimmed by 6 bases and J by 2 bases, leaving 5 bases between them. The CDR3 has 11 amino acids. Here the CDR3 DNA reads TGTGCCAGCAGGGGCACCTACGAGCAGTACTTC. Translation gives CASRGTYEQYF.

CDR3 residues: CASSYGTSIEQFF. The CDR3 DNA reads TGTGCCAGCAGTTATGGGACTAGCATTGAGCAGTTCTTC. The gene calls are TRBV6-5 and TRBJ2-1; 9 bases map to TRBD2. This CDR3 region has 13 residues. J lost 9 bases, V lost 3 bases, and 3 bases had no gene match. CDR1 is MNHEY, CDR2 SVGAGI, per germline.

The V gene is TRBV9, the J gene TRBJ2-3, with 7 bases identical to TRBD2. The CDR3 is 15 residues long. The germline CDR1 and CDR2 sequences are SGDLS and YYNGEE. V dropped 1 base and J dropped 2; count of bases not matched to a gene: 4. The CDR3 bases are TGTGCCAGCAGCGTACGGGACTACATCACAGATACGCAGTATTTT. Translated: CASSVRDYITDTQYF.

This clone was seen only once. CDR3: CASSYTLAGGLPLGNEQFF. The CDR3 coding sequence is TGTGCCAGTAGTTACACCCTAGCGGGAGGGCTCCCTTTGGGCAATGAGCAGTTCTTC. This chain joins TRBV19 and TRBJ2-1, with 12 bases fitting TRBD2. Losses at the gene ends were 5 bases for V and 6 bases for J; bases not matched to a gene: 17. The germline V gene encodes CDR1 LNHDA and CDR2 SQIVND (reference sequence). This CDR3 has 19 amino acids.

The chain joins TRBV11-3 to TRBJ2-5; D remains unclear. The CDR3 is 16 amino acids. V was shortened by 5 bases and J by 0 bases, with 16 bases between the two germline ends. CDR1 is SGHNT and CDR2 is YENEEA in the germline V gene. The CDR3 sequence is CASSLSSRQYQETQYF. CDR3 nucleotide sequence: TGTGCCAGCAGCCTTAGCAGTCGTCAGTACCAAGAGACCCAGTACTTC.

The chain is built from TRBV10-3 and TRBJ2-6; no clear D gene. Germline-derived CDR1 and CDR2 are ENHRY and SYGVKD. Trimming stripped 4 bases from V and 2 bases from J, with 9 bases between. This CDR3 spans 15 amino acids. CDR3 protein: CAISGLDPGANVLTF. The CDR3 DNA is TGTGCCATCAGTGGCCTGGATCCTGGGGCCAACGTCCTGACTTTC.

The V gene is TRBV29-1, the J gene TRBJ1-3; no clear D. CDR3 length: 13 amino acids. Germline V gives CDR1 SQVTM, CDR2 ANQGSEA. Trimming removed 7 bases from V and 6 bases from J, with 16 bases in between. In DNA form, the CDR3 reads TGCAGCGCCCGGACTCCCACTGAAAACACCATATATTTT. Its protein is CSARTPTENTIYF.

V and J are TRBV11-3 and TRBJ1-2; 7 nucleotides match TRBD1. Unmatched junction bases numbered 3, after V lost 1 base and J lost 7 bases. CDR1 is SGHNT and CDR2 is YENEEA in the germline V gene. This CDR3 is 13 amino acids long. CDR3 amino acids: CASSLGQGFGYTF. The CDR3 nucleotides read TGTGCCAGCAGCTTAGGACAGGGTTTTGGCTACACCTTC.

The rearrangement joins TRBV4-1 to TRBJ2-2; D call uncertain. The germline V gene encodes CDR1 MGHRA and CDR2 YSYEKL. V was clipped by 5 bases and J by 8 bases, with 9 bases between them. The CDR3 loop spans 12 amino acids. The CDR3, as DNA: TGCGCCAGCAGCGCAACAGAGGGGGAGCTGTTTTTT. Protein sequence: CASSATEGELFF.

The V and J genes are TRBV5-1 and TRBJ2-2, with 12 bases that match TRBD1. V was clipped by 3 bases and J by 6 bases; unmatched bases: 0. The germline V gene has CDR1 SGHRS and CDR2 YFSETQ. This CDR3 is 14 amino acids long. CDR3 residues: CASSWDRGPGELFF. CDR3 sequence (DNA): TGCGCCAGCAGCTGGGACAGGGGGCCCGGGGAGCTGTTTTTT.

This rearrangement joins TRBV9 to TRBJ1-3; D is uncertain. Between the trimmed V and J ends, which lost 3 bases and 2 bases, there was a span of 15 bases. The CDR3 spans 16 residues. Germline CDR1 reads SGDLS; CDR2 reads YYNGEE. CDR3 residues: CASSGASPTAGNTIYF. DNA of the CDR3: TGTGCCAGCAGCGGGGCCAGCCCGACGGCTGGAAACACCATATATTTT.

The rearrangement uses TRBV6-1 and TRBJ2-7; 7 bases agree with TRBD2. The germline V gene encodes CDR1 MNHNS and CDR2 SASEGT. This CDR3 region has 13 residues. With V trimmed by 4 bases and J by 6 bases, 6 bases remained unmatched. The CDR3 DNA reads TGTGCCAGCAGTGGCGGGACTAAACTCGAGCAGTACTTC. It specifies CASSGGTKLEQYF.

The J gene is TRBJ2-1, the V gene TRBV28, with TRBD2 identical over 14 bases. This CDR3 is built from 17 residues. Germline trimming cut 0 bases from V and 3 bases from J; bases unmatched to any gene: 1. CDR1 MDHEN and CDR2 SYDVKM come from the germline V gene. The CDR3 here is CASSLWTSGRVYNEQFF. CDR3 coding DNA: TGTGCCAGCAGTTTATGGACTAGCGGGAGGGTCTACAATGAGCAGTTCTTC.

The chain links TRBV27 to TRBJ2-7, with a tentative D call TRBD1 (7 bases). V gave up 5 bases and J gave up 2 bases, with 13 bases separating them. There are 14 residues in the CDR3. Germline CDR1 is MNHEY and CDR2 is SMNVEV (reference sequence). The CDR3 reads CASSRRGEAYEQYF. DNA of the CDR3: TGTGCCAGCAGTCGCAGGGGGGAAGCCTACGAGCAGTACTTC.

The J gene is TRBJ1-6, the V gene TRBV6-5, with D maybe TRBD1 (6 bases). The CDR3 spans 14 residues. CDR1 is MNHEY, CDR2 SVGAGI, per germline. V gave up 9 bases and J gave up 5 bases, with 14 bases separating them. The CDR3 is CASPTGTNNSPLHF. The CDR3 bases are TGTGCCAGTCCGACCGGGACAAATAATTCACCCCTCCACTTT.

The gene calls are TRBV30 and TRBJ1-1, with a weak D call TRBD1 (5 bases). CDR3 length: 13 amino acids. Trimming stripped 2 bases from V and 0 bases from J, with 7 bases between. Germline V gene lookup returns CDR1 GTSNPN and CDR2 SVGIG (reference sequence). The CDR3 DNA is TGTGCCTGGAGTTGGGGGATGAACACTGAAGCTTTCTTT. Protein: CAWSWGMNTEAFF.

The table lists this clone with a count of one. V is TRBV11-2 and J is TRBJ2-3; 11 bases are shared with TRBD2. The CDR3 extends over 15 amino acids. V was clipped by 3 bases and J by 4 bases; unmatched bases: 3. Germline lookup yields CDR1 SGHAT and CDR2 FQNNGV. CDR3 protein: CASSFTSGSADTQYF. CDR3 DNA sequence: TGTGCCAGCAGCTTTACTAGCGGGAGCGCAGATACGCAGTATTTT.

The chain links TRBV2 to TRBJ2-1; possible D gene TRBD2, 6 bases. Germline V gene sequence: CDR1 SNHLY, CDR2 FYNNEI. The CDR3 has 16 residues. The V end lost 7 bases, the J end lost 0 bases, and 16 bases lay between the germline ends. The CDR3 DNA is TGTGCCAGCATTCGAATAGCGGAAAGCTCCTACAATGAGCAGTTCTTC. Translation: CASIRIAESSYNEQFF.

J is TRBJ2-5 and V is TRBV6-5; the D gene is possibly TRBD1 (5 bases). TRBJ2-7 matches the DNA end more closely, so the J call is doubtful. The CDR3 is 14 amino acids. Germline loops: CDR1 MNHEY, CDR2 SVGAGI. The DNA for the CDR3 is TGTGCCAGCAGTACGTCCAGGGATCGGTCCGAGCAGTACTTC. This sequence encodes CASSTSRDRSEQYF.

Here the CDR3 reads CASSYGTGAYEQYF. CDR3 nucleotides: TGTGCCAGCAGCTATGGGACAGGGGCCTACGAGCAGTACTTC. The chain carries TRBV5-6 and TRBJ2-7; 10 positions match TRBD1. The CDR3 covers 14 residues. Germline CDR1 reads SGHDT; CDR2 reads YYEEEE. V trimming: 3 bases; J trimming: 2 bases; junction bases outside the gene matches: 2.

This sequence joins TRBV27 and TRBJ2-1; no reliable D call. CDR1 MNHEY and CDR2 SMNVEV come from the germline V gene (reference sequence). The V end lost 3 bases, the J end lost 5 bases, and 11 bases lay between the germline ends. This CDR3 is built from 14 residues. The CDR3 sequence: CASSFTSTNNEQFF. CDR3 sequence (DNA): TGTGCCAGCAGTTTCACCTCAACAAACAATGAGCAGTTCTTC.

CDR3 nucleotide sequence: TGCGCCAGCAGCGCCCTGCCGGAATTACCCTACAATGAGCAGTTCTTC. Residues: CASSALPELPYNEQFF. The chain couples TRBV5-1 to TRBJ2-1; the D is unclear. The CDR3 has 16 residues. V was clipped by 4 bases and J by 2 bases, with 16 bases between them. Germline loops: CDR1 SGHRS, CDR2 YFSETQ.